These 7 T cell receptor beta chains originate from one sample sequenced in a study of blood T cell repertoires in COVID-19. TCRdb's copy holds only in-frame clones and misses some; the assay was immunoSEQ multiplex PCR. The sample lists hundreds of thousands of clones, 80% to 90% occurring once. The specimen sequenced was peripheral blood. The receptors here all came from a woman between 55 and 75 years old with COVID-19, enrolled during active disease.

The J gene is TRBJ1-1, the V gene TRBV5-4; tentatively, D is TRBD1 (5 bases). CDR3 length: 15 amino acids. Germline values: CDR1 SGHNT, CDR2 YYREEE (reference sequence). V dropped 4 bases and J dropped 1 base, with 14 bases sitting between them. Here the CDR3 DNA reads TGTGCCAGCAGCCCCCCCACGACAGCGAACACTGAAGCTTTCTTT. This sequence encodes CASSPPTTANTEAFF.

The rearrangement links TRBV5-8 to TRBJ2-1, with D uncertain. The CDR3 runs 12 residues. From germline, CDR1 is SGHTS and CDR2 YDEGEE. Deletions cut 4 bases from V and 2 bases from J, with 4 bases between. For the CDR3, the DNA is TGTGCCAGCAGCGTCACCTACAATGAGCAGTTCTTC. Its protein is CASSVTYNEQFF.

V usage is TRBV5-5 and J usage is TRBJ2-7; weak D call: TRBD1 (6 bases). CDR3 length: 14 residues. CDR1 SGHKS and CDR2 YYEKEE come from the germline V gene (reference sequence). Deletions cut 3 bases from V and 2 bases from J, with 12 bases between. DNA for the CDR3: TGTGCCAGCAGCTCACAGGGTGGTCCCTACGAGCAGTACTTC. Protein sequence: CASSSQGGPYEQYF.

J is TRBJ2-7 and V is TRBV12-3 or TRBV12-4, with D uncertain. V lost 3 bases to trimming and J lost 3 bases, with 6 bases between them. The CDR3 runs 12 residues. In DNA, the CDR3 is TGTGCCAGCAGTTTCAGATACTACGAGCAGTACTTC. It encodes CASSFRYYEQYF.

The chain couples TRBV5-1 to TRBJ1-1, with TRBD1 as a possible D gene (6 bases). CDR1 and CDR2 (germline): SGHRS, YFSETQ. The ends were cut back, 0 bases at V and 1 base at J, with 7 bases in the middle. The CDR3 spans 14 residues. The CDR3 region has the DNA TGCGCCAGCAGCTTGGGGGGACAGAACACTGAAGCTTTCTTT. Translated: CASSLGGQNTEAFF.

V and J are TRBV4-1 and TRBJ2-1; TRBD1 is a possible D gene (5 bases). The CDR3 length is 15 residues. Trimming pared 1 base from V and 5 bases from J, leaving 12 bases between. CDR1 and CDR2 from the germline V gene are MGHRA and YSYEKL. The chain's CDR3 is CASSQGGTYHNEQFF. The CDR3 region has the DNA TGCGCCAGCAGCCAAGGGGGCACCTATCACAATGAGCAGTTCTTC.

This sequence joins TRBV7-9 and TRBJ1-2; D unresolved. In germline, CDR1 is SEHNR, CDR2 FQNEAQ (reference sequence). This CDR3 region has 13 residues. Trimming shortened V by 3 bases and J by 1 base, and 6 bases separated the two germline ends. CDR3 loop: CASSFNSNYGYTF. The CDR3 bases are TGTGCCAGCAGCTTCAACAGTAACTATGGCTACACCTTC.